What follows is one T cell receptor beta chain and its context. Its antigen remains unidentified. The data originate from a study of T cell responses to AZD1222 COVID-19 vaccine. Study outcomes and limitations: Nearly half of spike-specific TCRs reportedly target unmutated variant regions. It should be noted that donors were predominantly white British and more often female, and clonal diversity was possibly underestimated. The study sampled repertoires only after the peak T cell response.

Profiling relied on immunoSEQ multiplex PCR, and the TCRdb table lists in-frame clones only, not all of them. The sample contains some 85,000 clones, 87% of which appear only once. The CDR3 is 13 residues long. CDR1 and CDR2 (germline): SGHRS, YFSETQ. The V segment lost 7 bases and the J segment 0 bases; nucleotides outside the gene matches: 1. The chain links TRBV5-1 to TRBJ2-3, with 8 positions matching TRBD1. Sequences were derived from peripheral blood, sampled on day 0 of AZD1222 vaccination. The clonotype comes from an adult in good health. CDR3 DNA sequence: TGCGCCAGCGGGACAGGAAGCACAGATACGCAGTATTTT. Its translation is CASGTGSTDTQYF.